A single sample gave rise to the 9 T cell receptor beta chains below, sequenced in a study of T cells in women clearing cervical HPV infection. TCRdb's table, derived via immunoSEQ multiplex PCR, lists solely in-frame clones and lacks some. This sample contains some 15,000 clones. Specimen: blood buffy coat. The source of these receptors is a woman aged 18 to 75 with a cervical HPV16 infection that either progressed to CIN3+ or cleared (not recorded which).

Notes on this clone: A junction end diverges from the germline sequence, so it may reflect a read error. The CDR3 end is not reached by the read, which stops 3 residues before it; the germline J gene fills it in. The V and J genes are TRBV5-1 and TRBJ2-7, with TRBD1 matching 7 bases. Germline lookup yields CDR1 SGHRS and CDR2 YFSETQ. CDR3 length equals 15 residues. This CDR3 reads CTSSQGTANSYEQYF. The part of the CDR3 DNA that was read is TGCACCAGCAGCCAGGGGACAGCTAACTCCTACGAG.

About this clone itself: The read gets to within 3 residues of the CDR3 end, and the germline J gene fills in the rest. The rearrangement links TRBV7-2 to TRBJ1-2; D is unclear. Germline CDR1 is SGHTA and CDR2 is FQGNSA. The CDR3 spans 13 residues. Partial CDR3 DNA: TGTGCCAGCAGCTTAGCTTCTGCCTACGAC. Its protein is CASSLASAYD. The full CDR3 is CASSLASAYDYTF.

CDR3 region: CSAPRQERTTNYGYTF. The CDR3 DNA, read in part, is TGCAGTGCTCCAAGACAGGAGCGGACCACTAACTATGGC. The chain has TRBV20-1 and TRBJ1-2; D possibly corresponds to TRBD1 (6 bases). The read halts 3 residues ahead of the CDR3 end, with the missing end drawn from the germline J gene. Trimming cost V 5 bases and J 0 bases, with 19 bases left between them. The germline V gene encodes CDR1 DFQATT and CDR2 SNEGSKA (reference sequence). The CDR3 extends over 16 amino acids.

Note on this clone: The CDR3 is cut off 3 residues early in the read; its end comes from the germline J gene. V usage is TRBV19 and J usage is TRBJ2-7; TRBD1 aligns across 7 bases. Germline V lookup: CDR1 LNHDA, CDR2 SQIVND (reference sequence). The CDR3 has 10 residues. V shed 7 bases, J shed 6 bases, and the junction held 0 bases outside the gene matches. CDR3 DNA (partial): TGTGCCAGTACAGGGGGCGAG. Translating gives CASTGGE. The entire CDR3 protein is CASTGGEQYF.

This clone ranks as medium-sized in terms of frequency. Read coverage stops 3 residues before the CDR3 terminus; the germline J gene supplies the remainder. The gene calls are TRBV28 and TRBJ1-1; no reliable D call. The CDR3 spans 10 residues. Per germline, CDR1 MDHEN and CDR2 SYDVKM. The chain's CDR3 is CASVRVHAFF. The sequenced CDR3 bases are TGTGCCAGCGTTAGGGTGCAC.

As regards this clone: One end of the junction does not line up with germline, which may come from a read error. The read ends 3 residues early relative to the CDR3; the germline J gene fills the gap. The chain links TRBV2 to TRBJ2-5, with 12 bases that match TRBD2. Germline CDR1 and CDR2: SNHLY and FYNNEI. There are 14 residues in the CDR3. CDR3 DNA (partial): TGTGCCACCAGTCTAGCGGGGGGGTCGGAGACC. Amino acid sequence: CATSLAGGSET. The full-length CDR3 reads as CATSLAGGSETQYF.

Remarks on this clone: From the germline J gene comes the end of the CDR3, since the read stops 3 residues before it. This chain connects TRBV11-1 to TRBJ2-5; D call uncertain. This CDR3 spans 13 amino acids. CDR1 is SGHAT and CDR2 is FQDESV in the germline V gene (reference sequence). V lost 4 bases to trimming and J lost 1 base, with 7 bases between them. The covered CDR3 bases are TGTGCCAGCAGCTATAACTCCCAAGAGACC. Translating it yields CASSYNSQET. The complete CDR3 protein is CASSYNSQETQYF.

For this clone: The read ends 3 residues early relative to the CDR3; the germline J gene fills the gap. This sequence joins TRBV18 and TRBJ1-2; D unresolved. The germline V gene encodes CDR1 KGHSH and CDR2 LQKENI. The CDR3 contains 13 residues. CDR3 bases read: TGTGCCAGCTCACCCGTGAACTCCTACGAC. Translation: CASSPVNSYD. The complete CDR3 sequence is CASSPVNSYDYTF.

As for this clone: From the germline J gene comes the end of the CDR3, since the read stops 3 residues before it. The rearrangement uses TRBV29-1 and TRBJ1-2; weak D call: TRBD1 (5 bases). Germline V lookup: CDR1 SQVTM, CDR2 ANQGSEA. The CDR3 consists of 13 residues. Trimming pared 2 bases from V and 3 bases from J, leaving 10 bases between. This CDR3 reads CSVEIRDYYGYTF. The sequenced part of the CDR3 DNA is TGCAGCGTTGAAATACGGGACTACTATGGC.